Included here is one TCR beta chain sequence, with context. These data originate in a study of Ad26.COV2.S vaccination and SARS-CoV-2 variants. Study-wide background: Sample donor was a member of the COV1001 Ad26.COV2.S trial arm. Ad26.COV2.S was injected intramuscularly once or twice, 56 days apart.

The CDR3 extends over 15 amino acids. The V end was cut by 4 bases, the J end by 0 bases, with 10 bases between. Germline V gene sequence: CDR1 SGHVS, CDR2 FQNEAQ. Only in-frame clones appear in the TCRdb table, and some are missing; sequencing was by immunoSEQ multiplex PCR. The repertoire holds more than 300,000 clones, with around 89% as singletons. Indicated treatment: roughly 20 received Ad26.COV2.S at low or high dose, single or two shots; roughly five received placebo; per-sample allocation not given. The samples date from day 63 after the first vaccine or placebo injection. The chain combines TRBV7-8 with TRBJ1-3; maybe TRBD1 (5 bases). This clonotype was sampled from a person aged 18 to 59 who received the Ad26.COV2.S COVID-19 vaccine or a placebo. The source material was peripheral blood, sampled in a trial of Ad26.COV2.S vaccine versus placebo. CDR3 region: CASSYNGASGNTIYF. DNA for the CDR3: TGTGCCAGCAGCTACAACGGGGCCTCTGGAAACACCATATATTTT.